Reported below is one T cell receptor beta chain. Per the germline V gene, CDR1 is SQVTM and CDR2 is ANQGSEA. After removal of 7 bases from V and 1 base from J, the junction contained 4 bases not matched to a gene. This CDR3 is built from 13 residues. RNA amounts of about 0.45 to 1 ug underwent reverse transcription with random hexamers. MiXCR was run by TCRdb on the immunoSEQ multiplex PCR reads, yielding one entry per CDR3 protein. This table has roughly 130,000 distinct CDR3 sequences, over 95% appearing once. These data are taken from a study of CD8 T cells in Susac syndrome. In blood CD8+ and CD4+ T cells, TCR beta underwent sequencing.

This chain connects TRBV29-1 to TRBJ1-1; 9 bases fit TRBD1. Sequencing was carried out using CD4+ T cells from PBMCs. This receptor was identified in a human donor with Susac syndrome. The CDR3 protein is CSALDRGNTEAFF. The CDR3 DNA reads TGCAGCGCCCTGGACAGGGGGAACACTGAAGCTTTCTTT. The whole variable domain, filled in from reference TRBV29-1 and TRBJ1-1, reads SAVISQKPSRDICQRGTSLTIQCQVDSQVTMMFWYRQQPGQSLTLIATANQGSEATYESGFVIDKFPISRPNLTFSTLTVSNMSPEDSSIYLCSALDRGNTEAFFGQGTRLTVV.